This TCR beta chain was sequenced during a study of identical twins. Germline V gene data show CDR1 as LNHNV and CDR2 as YYDKDF (reference sequence). V shed 1 base and J shed 2 bases, with 13 bases lying between them. The CDR3 contains 16 residues. One entry per CDR3 protein, called by TCRdb with MiXCR from the 5' RACE reads. The sample has some 500,000 distinct CDR3 sequences; around an eighth are singletons. There are a few counts of this clonotype. This sample also appeared in a second study, on yellow fever vaccine responses in identical twins.

The chain links TRBV15 to TRBJ2-3, with unresolved D. Sample: CD4+ T cells sorted from blood. The receptor was derived from a woman aged 18-35 years in good health. In nucleotides, the CDR3 is TGTGCCACCAGCAGAGTCTTGGTAGCATTCACAGATACGCAGTATTTT. It encodes CATSRVLVAFTDTQYF. Based on the CDR3 plus reference TRBV15 and TRBJ2-3, the full variable domain is DAMVIQNPRYQVTQFGKPVTLSCSQTLNHNVMYWYQQKSSQAPKLLFHYYDKDFNNEADTPDNFQSRRPNTSFCFLDIRSPGLGDTAMYLCATSRVLVAFTDTQYFGPGTRLTVL.